What follows are 28 T cell receptor beta chains derived from one specimen sequenced in a study of T and B cells in COVID-19 patients. Multiplex PCR with BIOMED2 TRB-A/B primer pools amplified TRB rearrangements. TCRdb called the multiplex PCR reads again in MiXCR, with one record for every CDR3 protein. The sample includes some 4,100 distinct CDR3 sequences, roughly a fifth of them seen just once. From blood, about 240-550 ng of genomic DNA served as TRB template. The sequencing input was blood. Every receptor here comes from a human donor with active COVID-19.

A note on this clonotype: The junction does not match germline at one end; this may be a read error. V usage is TRBV5-4 and J usage is TRBJ2-1; no definite D call. The germline V gene encodes CDR1 SGHNT and CDR2 YYREEE (reference sequence). CDR3 size: 12 residues. CDR3 nucleotide sequence: TGTGCCAGCAGCTTAAAATACAATGAGAAGTTCTTC. This encodes CASSLKYNEKFF. Using reference TRBV5-4 and TRBJ2-1 for the parts outside the CDR3, the full variable domain is ETGVTQSPTHLIKTRGQQVTLRCSSQSGHNTVSWYQQALGQGPQFIFQYYREEENGRGNFPPRFSGLQFPNYSSELNVNALELDDSALYLCASSLKYNEKFFGPGTRLTVL.

The chain couples TRBV20-1 to TRBJ2-1; D might be TRBD2 (5 bases). The germline V gene has CDR1 DFQATT and CDR2 SNEGSKA (reference sequence). V was clipped by 6 bases and J by 3 bases, with 12 bases between them. The CDR3 consists of 13 residues. CDR3 amino acids: CSAEDSYYNEQFF. The DNA for the CDR3 is TGCAGTGCGGAGGACTCATACTACAATGAGCAGTTCTTC.

The chain links TRBV4-3 to TRBJ1-5; D gene uncertain. With 0 bases removed from V and 6 bases from J, the gap between germline ends came to 6 bases. There are 13 residues in the CDR3. Germline V gene data show CDR1 as LGHNA and CDR2 as YSLEER. CDR3 DNA: TGCGCCAGCAGCCAAGAGGGGAGTCAGCCCCAGCATTTT. It specifies CASSQEGSQPQHF.

This clonotype has just a few counts. Here the CDR3 DNA reads TGTGCCAGCAGCTTAGAAAACACCATATATTTT. It yields the protein CASSLENTIYF. The chain is built from TRBV7-9 and TRBJ1-3; no definite D call. V dropped 1 base and J dropped 6 bases, with 1 base sitting between them. CDR3 size: 11 residues. Germline V gives CDR1 SEHNR, CDR2 FQNEAQ (reference sequence).

By share, this clonotype ranks as medium-sized. The rearrangement links TRBV19 to TRBJ1-5; D gene ambiguous. The CDR3 loop spans 15 amino acids. Trimming pared 5 bases from V and 3 bases from J, leaving 14 bases between. From germline, CDR1 is LNHDA and CDR2 SQIVND (reference sequence). The CDR3 sequence: CASSSDDQANQPQHF. In nucleotides, the CDR3 is TGTGCCAGTAGTTCCGACGACCAGGCCAATCAGCCCCAGCATTTT.

Within the sample, this clonotype is medium-sized. V is TRBV27 and J is TRBJ2-3, with 14 bases matching TRBD2. Germline CDR1 MNHEY, CDR2 SMNVEV (reference sequence). The length of the CDR3 is 17 residues. V lost 5 bases and J lost 6; bases outside the gene matches: 10. The CDR3 region has the DNA TGTGCCAGCAGTCCTCCCGGGACTAGCGGGAGAAGCGATACGCAGTATTTT. Protein sequence: CASSPPGTSGRSDTQYF.

This clonotype qualifies as medium-sized. The V call is TRBV30, the J call TRBJ2-7; no clear D gene. Between the trimmed V and J ends, which lost 2 bases and 5 bases, there was a span of 10 bases. The CDR3 totals 12 residues. Germline loops: CDR1 GTSNPN, CDR2 SVGIG (reference sequence). The CDR3 spells CAWSLGYDEQYF. The CDR3 nucleotides read TGTGCCTGGAGTTTAGGGTATGACGAGCAGTACTTC. Combining the CDR3 with reference TRBV30 and TRBJ2-7 gives the whole variable domain SQTIHQWPATLVQPVGSPLSLECTVEGTSNPNLYWYRQAAGRGLQLLFYSVGIGQISSEVPQNLSASRPQDRQFILSSKKLLLSDSGFYLCAWSLGYDEQYFGPGTRLTVT.

In its sample, this clonotype was seen many times. This chain joins TRBV18 and TRBJ1-1; tentative D call: TRBD1 (6 bases). Trimming shortened V by 3 bases and J by 0 bases, and 8 bases separated the two germline ends. The germline V gene encodes CDR1 KGHSH and CDR2 LQKENI. CDR3 length: 14 residues. The CDR3 protein is CASSPGQLNTEAFF. CDR3 nucleotides: TGTGCCAGCTCACCGGGACAACTGAACACTGAAGCTTTCTTT.

As regards this clonotype: This may arise from a read error, as a much more abundant clone is one base away. This chain joins TRBV4-3 and TRBJ2-4, with 9 bases aligning to TRBD2. Germline V gene data show CDR1 as LGHNA and CDR2 as YSLEER. This CDR3 is 14 amino acids long. The CDR3 nucleotides read TGTGGCAGCAGCCAAGCTAGCGGGACTGGCATTCAGTACTTC. It encodes CGSSQASGTGIQYF.

This clonotype ranks as medium-sized. This chain uses TRBV6-6 with TRBJ2-1; tentatively, D is TRBD1 or TRBD2 (5 bases each). CDR3 size: 16 residues. Germline V gene lookup returns CDR1 MNHNY and CDR2 SVGAGI (reference sequence). V was cut by 2 bases and J by 2 bases, with 13 bases left in between. This chain's CDR3 is CASSYPRDPTYNEQFF. DNA for the CDR3: TGTGCCAGCAGTTACCCTCGGGACCCAACCTACAATGAGCAGTTCTTC.

The chain carries TRBV27 and TRBJ2-7; the match to TRBD2 covers 7 bases. The CDR3 is made up of 15 amino acids. Trimming removed 5 bases from V and 3 bases from J; junction bases left unmatched: 10. Looked up from germline, CDR1 is MNHEY and CDR2 is SMNVEV (reference sequence). CDR3 sequence (DNA): TGTGCCAGCAGTCCCGGACTGGGGGAGGGCTACGAGCAGTACTTC. The encoded protein is CASSPGLGEGYEQYF.

This chain connects TRBV19 to TRBJ2-1, with 8 bases aligning to TRBD2. The germline gives CDR1 LNHDA, CDR2 SQIVND (reference sequence). This CDR3 spans 14 amino acids. The trim removed 4 bases at V and 5 bases at J, leaving 4 bases unmatched. This CDR3 is CASSTGTRNNEQFF. The CDR3 DNA is TGTGCCAGTAGTACCGGGACTAGGAACAATGAGCAGTTCTTC.

V is TRBV21-1 and J is TRBJ2-4; no check of the table's D call, TRBD2, against the DNA was made. TRBV21-1 is deemed a pseudogene. This CDR3 has 17 amino acids. For the CDR3, the DNA is TGTGCCAGCAGCAACGTTGGGTGGGCCGGAGCCAAAAACATTCAGTACTTC. Protein: CASSNVGWAGAKNIQYF.

V and J are TRBV20-1 and TRBJ2-2; the D gene is possibly TRBD1 (6 bases). The germline gives CDR1 DFQATT, CDR2 SNEGSKA (reference sequence). The CDR3 has 15 residues. Trimming removed 3 bases at V and 4 bases at J, with 15 bases between. The CDR3: CSARQTGLSTGELFF. The CDR3 bases are TGCAGTGCTAGGCAAACAGGGCTGAGCACCGGGGAGCTGTTTTTT.

A word on this clonotype: A single base separates this from a much larger clone, so it may be a read error. This chain connects TRBV11-1 to TRBJ2-5, with 7 bases identical to TRBD1. In germline, CDR1 is SGHAT, CDR2 FQDESV (reference sequence). With 5 bases clipped from V and 4 bases from J, the junction kept 4 bases outside the gene matches. This CDR3 has 13 residues. This CDR3 is CASSLGTVETQYF. CDR3 in DNA: TGTGCCAGCAGCCTCGGGACAGTAGAGACCCAGTACTTC.

The gene calls are TRBV2 and TRBJ2-1; D possibly corresponds to TRBD1 (5 bases). The CDR3 is 13 residues long. Trimming left V 7 bases short and J 7 bases short, with 14 bases between. The germline gives CDR1 SNHLY, CDR2 FYNNEI. This CDR3 is CASMSWGLNEQFF. DNA for the CDR3: TGTGCCAGCATGTCTTGGGGCTTGAATGAGCAGTTCTTC.

By its share, this clonotype is medium-sized. The V and J genes are TRBV18 and TRBJ2-7; D not resolved. Trimming took 0 bases from V and 2 from J, leaving 2 bases between them. This CDR3 contains 12 residues. Germline V gene lookup returns CDR1 KGHSH and CDR2 LQKENI. CDR3: CASSPPTYEQYF. DNA of the CDR3: TGTGCCAGCTCACCACCAACCTACGAGCAGTACTTC.

The CDR3 is CASSSQDGSTEAFF. The CDR3 DNA reads TGTGCCAGCAGCTCTCAGGACGGATCCACTGAAGCTTTCTTT. The chain recombines TRBV5-6 with TRBJ1-1; D is uncertain. V lost 3 bases to trimming and J lost 4 bases, with 13 bases between them. CDR1 is SGHDT and CDR2 is YYEEEE in the germline V gene. This CDR3 is built from 14 residues.

By sample share, this clonotype is medium-sized (0.01 to 0.1%). J is TRBJ2-5 and V is TRBV30, with D hard to call. The CDR3 has 13 amino acids. Trimming stripped 0 bases from V and 5 bases from J, with 10 bases between. In germline, CDR1 is GTSNPN, CDR2 SVGIG (reference sequence). The CDR3 sequence: CAWSVLYRETQYF. CDR3 sequence (DNA): TGTGCCTGGAGTGTTTTGTATCGGGAGACCCAGTACTTC.

The genes are TRBV5-1 and TRBJ2-1; 13 bases align to TRBD2. In germline, CDR1 is SGHRS, CDR2 YFSETQ. J lost 1 base, V lost 0 bases, and 4 bases had no gene match. The CDR3 has 18 amino acids. CDR3 protein: CASSLGLAGGRSYNEQFF. CDR3 nucleotides: TGCGCCAGCAGCTTGGGACTAGCGGGAGGTAGGTCCTACAATGAGCAGTTCTTC.

In its sample, this clonotype is medium-sized. The rearrangement joins TRBV6-5 to TRBJ2-5, with TRBD2 identical over 10 bases. V lost 4 bases, J lost 4 bases, and 3 bases stayed unmatched. Germline V lookup: CDR1 MNHEY, CDR2 SVGAGI. The CDR3 has 14 amino acids. CDR3 sequence (DNA): TGTGCCAGCAGTTCGCTAGCGGGAGCAGAGACCCAGTACTTC. Translated: CASSSLAGAETQYF.

This clonotype was seen many times. This chain uses TRBV7-2 with TRBJ1-2; weak D call: TRBD1 (5 bases). The V gene's germline CDR1 is SGHTA and CDR2 FQGNSA. The ends were cut back, 4 bases at V and 7 bases at J, with 13 bases in the middle. This CDR3 region has 13 residues. In DNA form, the CDR3 reads TGTGCCAGCAGCTCCCAGGGTGCCGGTGGCTACACCTTC. Translated, it gives CASSSQGAGGYTF.

This clonotype came up a few times. The V and J genes are TRBV7-2 and TRBJ2-3; D gene uncertain. CDR1 SGHTA and CDR2 FQGNSA come from the germline V gene. The CDR3 contains 16 residues. With 0 bases removed from V and 2 bases from J, the gap between germline ends came to 12 bases. CDR3 region: CASSLAGYGFTDTQYF. Written as DNA, the CDR3 is TGTGCCAGCAGCTTAGCAGGGTATGGGTTCACAGATACGCAGTATTTT.

This clonotype is medium-sized in the sample. The chain employs TRBV7-6 and TRBJ1-2; no definite D call. CDR1 and CDR2 from the germline V gene are SGHVS and FNYEAQ. Between the trimmed V and J ends, which lost 1 base and 3 bases, there was a span of 6 bases. The CDR3 spans 13 residues. The CDR3 sequence is CASSLGLYYGYTF. CDR3 coding DNA: TGTGCCAGCAGCTTAGGGCTGTACTATGGCTACACCTTC.

The chain uses TRBV20-1 and TRBJ1-3; D remains unclear. Deletions cut 3 bases from V and 2 bases from J, with 8 bases between. CDR3 length equals 13 residues. Germline values: CDR1 DFQATT, CDR2 SNEGSKA (reference sequence). CDR3 nucleotides: TGCAGTGCTAGGAAGGAGGCTGGAAACACCATATATTTT. This translates into CSARKEAGNTIYF.

This clonotype is judged medium-sized. The chain links TRBV6-2 or TRBV6-3 to TRBJ2-7; 9 bases match TRBD1. The CDR3 contains 12 residues. Germline lookup yields CDR1 MNHEY and CDR2 SVGEGT. The CDR3 sequence: CELGQGICEQYF. In DNA form, the CDR3 reads TGTGAGCTGGGACAGGGAATTTGCGAGCAGTACTTC.

This clonotype is medium-sized by share. The chain employs TRBV5-4 and TRBJ2-5; D is uncertain. The germline CDR1 and CDR2 sequences are SGHNT and YYREEE (reference sequence). The germline V and J ends were trimmed by 4 bases and 1 base, with 8 bases remaining between them. This CDR3 region has 13 residues. The CDR3 region has the DNA TGTGCCAGCAGCCGGACCAGCCAAGAGACCCAGTACTTC. It specifies CASSRTSQETQYF.

This chain joins TRBV5-4 and TRBJ2-6, with 8 bases identical to TRBD2. This CDR3 contains 17 residues. Germline assignment: CDR1 SGHNT and CDR2 YYREEE (reference sequence). Losses at the gene ends were 0 bases for V and 4 bases for J; bases not matched to a gene: 6. CDR3 sequence reads: CASSLAGGAHGANVLTF. The CDR3 nucleotides read TGTGCCAGCAGCTTGGCCGGGGGGGCGCACGGGGCCAACGTCCTGACTTTC.